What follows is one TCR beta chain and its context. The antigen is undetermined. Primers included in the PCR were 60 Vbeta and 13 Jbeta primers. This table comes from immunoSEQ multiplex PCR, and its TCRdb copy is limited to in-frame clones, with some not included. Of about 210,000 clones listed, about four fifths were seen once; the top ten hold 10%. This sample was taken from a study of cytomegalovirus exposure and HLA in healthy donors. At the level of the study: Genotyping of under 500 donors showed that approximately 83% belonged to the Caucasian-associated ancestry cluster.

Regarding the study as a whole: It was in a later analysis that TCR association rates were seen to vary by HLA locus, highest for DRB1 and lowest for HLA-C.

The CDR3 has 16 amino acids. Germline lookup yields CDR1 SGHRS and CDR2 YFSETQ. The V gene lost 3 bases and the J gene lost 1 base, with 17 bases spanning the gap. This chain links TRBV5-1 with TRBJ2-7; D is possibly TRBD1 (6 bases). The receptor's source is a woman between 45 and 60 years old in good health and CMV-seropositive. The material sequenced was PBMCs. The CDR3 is CASSSGQLALSYEQYF. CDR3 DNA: TGCGCCAGCAGCTCGGGACAACTGGCTTTGTCCTACGAGCAGTACTTC.